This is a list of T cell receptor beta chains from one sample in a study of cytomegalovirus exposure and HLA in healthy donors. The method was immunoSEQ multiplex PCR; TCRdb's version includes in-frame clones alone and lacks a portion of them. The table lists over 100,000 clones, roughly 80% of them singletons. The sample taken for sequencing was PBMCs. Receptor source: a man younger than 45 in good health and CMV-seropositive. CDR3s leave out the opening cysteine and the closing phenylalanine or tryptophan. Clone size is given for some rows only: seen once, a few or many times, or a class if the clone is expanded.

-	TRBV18	ASSPGRVIGNSPLH
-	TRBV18	ASSPRTGQNTEAF
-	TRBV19	ASSITRRGSSQPQH
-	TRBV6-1	ASSPLGDTQY
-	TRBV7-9	ASSLLRATSYGYT
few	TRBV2	ASSTRQGRNQPQH
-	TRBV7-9	ASSSYGTVANTGELF
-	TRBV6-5	ASSRTGKTYEQY
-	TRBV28	ASSESVDEQY
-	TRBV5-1	ASSLMGDREEKLF
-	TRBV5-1	ASSLAGPNEKLF
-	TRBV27	ASSPLGGELF
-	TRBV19	ASSLAGGTGELF
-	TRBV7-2	ASSWDSGELF
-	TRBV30	AWIRGTGNTIY
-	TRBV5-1	ASRQRRTDTQY
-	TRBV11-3	ASSRTGWDQETQY
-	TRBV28	ASRTDRVATEAF
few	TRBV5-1	ASRDWLSGRSRELF
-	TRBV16	ASSQPLDRSRETQY
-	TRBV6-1	ASKGQVNTGELF
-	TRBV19	ASSIGTGWRTEAF
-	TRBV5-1	ASSAGQHWGNNEQF
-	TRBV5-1	ASSLFRVAGELF
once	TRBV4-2	ASSQGRGGSDEQF
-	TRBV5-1	ASSFNWGDRGRSPLH
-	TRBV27	ASSLKRGTEAF
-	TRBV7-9	ASSLAKLGDRFSNQPQH
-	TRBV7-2	ASSLALRPYNEQF
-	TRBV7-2	ASRWDREETQY
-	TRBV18	ASSPGQPANTGELF
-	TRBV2	ASSASKATSGSLPNEQF
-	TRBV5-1	ASSASGVNTDTQY
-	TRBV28	ASSLTGWDEKLF
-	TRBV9	ASSARQYNEKLF
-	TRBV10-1	ASSVAGEGYNEQF
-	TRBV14	ASSPPGRAGGYT
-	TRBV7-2	ASSPQQGNNSPLH
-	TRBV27	ASSLFRGTGANVLT
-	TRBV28	ASSREHNEQF
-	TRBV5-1	ASSWTGPQTSYEQY
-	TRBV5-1	ASSAGKNTGELF
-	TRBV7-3	ASSLRGGANEKLF
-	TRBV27	ASSLGGAETQY
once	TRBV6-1	ATRTGRSGDEQF
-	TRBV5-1	ASSKTGDTGELF
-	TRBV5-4	ASLSAGAGTDTQY
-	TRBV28	ASSSGSSYEQY
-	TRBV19	ASSIVGHRGTEAF
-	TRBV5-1	ASSEGDRGPQPQH
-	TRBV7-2	ASSLEGGGTYEQY
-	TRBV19	ATGAGVFGGYT
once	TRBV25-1	ASSADRDSNQPQH
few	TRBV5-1	ASSFSGRTETQY
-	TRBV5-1	ASSLEGTGGVSEQF
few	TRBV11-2	ASSPETRRSPRLGYT
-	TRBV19	ASSPGTGTGDWNYGYT